This TCR beta chain was identified during a study of siplizumab effects on memory and regulatory T cells (dated by TCRdb to between 2018 and 2021). At the level of the whole study: The study examined how the anti-CD2 antibody siplizumab affects alloreactive T-cell subsets in allogeneic mixed lymphocyte reactions built from human PBMCs.

To prepare the library, the immunoSEQ multiplex PCR assay was applied. Each sample had 80,000 to 100,000 TCR templates assayed by the deep sequencing platform. Genomic DNA extracted from sorted T cells was used for TCRbeta CDR3 sequencing. The study's processing was this. The R programming language was used for the clonal analysis of the TCRbeta CDR3 data. Comparing unstimulated samples against CFSE-low samples taken after the reaction was how alloreactive CD4+ and CD8+ clones were defined. Regulatory or non-regulatory origin of alloreactive CD4+ clones was assigned by matching sequences to the sorted unstimulated Treg and non-Treg repertoires. TCRdb re-hosts the immuneACCESS table, in-frame sequences only. Its copies lack some clones; in the studies checked, an unresolved V gene accounts for under half of them, and the cause for the rest is not known. From that table come the V and J calls and clone size; the DNA was used to work out D and trimming. The sample table holds some 100,000 clones, of which roughly 96% were seen once. 0.03% to 0.035% of the sample is in the top ten clones.

Study-level results and caveats: No functional confirmation was obtained for the suppressive function of proliferating Tregs from siplizumab cultures. Roughly 80-95% of proliferating CD4+ or CD8+ clones could not be assigned a naive or memory phenotype. Siplizumab significantly reduced the cumulative frequency of alloreactive sequences traceable to unstimulated CD4+ memory T cells. Because sequences below about 10^-5 frequency were poorly captured, only a minor fraction of alloreactive clones could be mapped to unstimulated subsets. Of the alloreactive CD4+ clones that could be mapped, the Treg-derived share averaged almost 70% with siplizumab compared with 26.9% in control reactions. Compared with memory T cells, unstimulated naive T cells appeared more diverse, and naive cells seemed to make a substantial contribution to the alloresponse.

V is shortened by 2 bases, J by 1 base, and the region joining them spans 9 bases. The CDR3 runs 15 residues from the cysteine to the phenylalanine. Only the CDR3 DNA stays, 45 bases, in frame from base 1. The germline V gene specifies MNHEY as CDR1 and SVGAGI as CDR2. Unstimulated CD4+ memory cells were also sequenced in three donor pairs, together with CD4+ naive, CD8+ TEMRA, CD8+ naive and CD8+ effector memory subsets. TCRbeta CDR3 sequencing was performed on sorted unstimulated T cells and on proliferating T cells recovered from mixed lymphocyte reactions. Fresh whole blood from about ten HLA-typed healthy donors served as the source for isolating PBMCs. Comment on this clone: Its antigen has not been determined. No base qualities exist here, and no much larger clone lies one base off it.

The sequence joins TRBV6-5 to TRBJ1-3; possibly the D gene is TRBD1, per 6 matching bases. This sequence was found in a human donor in good health. Sequencing was carried out using naive CD4+ T cells sorted from blood. Read against the paper, the sample's cell subset or site label means: unstimulated naive T cells. The sequence in DNA is TGTGCCAGCAGTTACACTCAGGGGTCTGGAAACACCATATATTTT. The encoded protein is CASSYTQGSGNTIYF.